This T cell receptor beta chain was recorded in a study of Tregs in tolerant kidney transplant recipients. Regarding the study as a whole: This study did not directly address biological reproducibility.

The germline gives CDR1 SNHLY, CDR2 FYNNEI. The CDR3 spans 15 residues. Recipients received nonmyeloablative bone marrow transplants from related graft donors, with transient mixed chimerism. Thawed PBMCs were FACS-sorted into unstimulated CD4+CD25+CD127- regulatory T cells, CD4+CD25- non-regulatory cells, CD4 and CD8 cells. Produced via immunoSEQ multiplex PCR; TCRdb's table is partial and in-frame only. This repertoire includes more than 11,000 clones. With respect to this clone: Its specificity is unknown. The read is 3 residues too short to cover the CDR3 end, so that end is filled in from the germline J gene.

The sample was CD8+ T cells from blood (PBMCs), taken 6 months after the transplant. The gene calls are TRBV2 and TRBJ2-2; TRBD1 agrees at 7 bases. The receptor was derived from a human patient who received a combined kidney and bone marrow transplant. Some of the T cells might come from the graft donor. CDR3 amino acids: CASSEEGAGLQKLFF. The CDR3 bases that were read are TGTGCCAGCAGTGAAGAGGGGGCAGGGCTTCAAAAG.